The next 26 T cell receptor beta chains were all read from a single sample in a study of cytomegalovirus exposure and HLA in healthy donors. The PCR used 60 Vbeta and 13 Jbeta primers. Assay: immunoSEQ multiplex PCR; the TCRdb copy retains only in-frame clones and omits some. The sample has about 120,000 clones; 8% to 10% are singletons. Material: PBMCs. These receptors were collected from a man aged 25 to 40 in good health and CMV-seronegative.

This clone was counted only a few times. This chain joins TRBV15 and TRBJ1-5; 9 positions agree with TRBD1. The CDR3 runs to 14 residues. Germline loops: CDR1 LNHNV, CDR2 YYDKDF (reference sequence). V lost 4 bases, J lost 7 bases, and 5 bases stayed unmatched. DNA of the CDR3: TGTGCCACCAGCACTGGGACAGGGAGCCAGCCCCAGCATTTT. It codes for CATSTGTGSQPQHF.

The chain is built from TRBV23-1 and TRBJ1-6, with a tentative D call TRBD1 (6 bases). TRBV23-1 is an ORF; its function is uncertain. This CDR3 has 22 residues. The V and J ends lost 2 bases and 8 bases respectively, with 34 bases between them. CDR3 amino acids: CASSQPPRERYQGRGWDSPLHF. Here the CDR3 DNA reads TGCGCCAGCAGTCAACCACCGCGGGAGCGGTACCAGGGCAGGGGATGGGATTCACCCCTCCACTTT.

J is TRBJ1-2 and V is TRBV27; D not resolved. Between the trimmed V and J ends, which lost 4 bases and 5 bases, there was a span of 11 bases. The CDR3 contains 13 residues. Germline V lookup: CDR1 MNHEY, CDR2 SMNVEV (reference sequence). CDR3 bases: TGTGCCAGCAGTTCGGACGGGAGATATGGCTACACCTTC. This encodes CASSSDGRYGYTF.

This rearrangement joins TRBV5-4 to TRBJ2-3, with TRBD2 identical over 13 bases. The V segment lost 3 bases and the J segment 2 bases; nucleotides outside the gene matches: 6. The CDR3 is made up of 17 amino acids. The V gene's germline CDR1 is SGHNT and CDR2 YYREEE (reference sequence). The CDR3 sequence is CASSSGLAGEDTDTQYF. The CDR3 DNA follows: TGTGCCAGCAGCTCCGGACTAGCGGGGGAGGACACAGATACGCAGTATTTT.

In this sample, this clone turned up a few times. The chain joins TRBV19 to TRBJ2-2; 7 bases line up with TRBD1. The germline V gene encodes CDR1 LNHDA and CDR2 SQIVND (reference sequence). J gave up 4 bases and V 6 bases, and 8 bases lay outside the gene matches. The CDR3 has 15 residues. The CDR3 loop reads CASSTSGGFTGELFF. CDR3 DNA sequence: TGTGCCAGTAGCACCTCAGGGGGATTCACCGGGGAGCTGTTTTTT.

V gene TRBV5-1 combines with J gene TRBJ2-2; 7 bases line up with TRBD1. This CDR3 is built from 18 residues. The germline CDR1 and CDR2 sequences are SGHRS and YFSETQ. V was pared by 2 bases and J by 7 bases, with 17 bases of the junction left unmatched. This CDR3 reads CASSLKTGAVISIGELFF. The CDR3 nucleotides are TGCGCCAGCAGCTTAAAAACAGGGGCAGTTATCAGTATCGGGGAGCTGTTTTTT.

The chain couples TRBV19 to TRBJ1-2, with TRBD1 matching 7 bases. Germline V CDR1 and CDR2: LNHDA, SQIVND (reference sequence). The CDR3 runs to 14 residues. V was pared by 2 bases and J by 4 bases, with 4 bases of the junction left unmatched. In DNA form, the CDR3 reads TGTGCCAGTAGTATACCGACAGGGATCTATGGCTACACCTTC. Amino acid sequence: CASSIPTGIYGYTF.

This clone was seen only a few times. CDR3 sequence: CASSVGGDRYEQYF. The DNA for the CDR3 is TGTGCCAGCAGCGTAGGGGGGGACAGATACGAGCAGTACTTC. V gene TRBV9 combines with J gene TRBJ2-7; the D gene is possibly TRBD1 (7 bases). The germline CDR1 and CDR2 sequences are SGDLS and YYNGEE. The V end was cut by 0 bases, the J end by 4 bases, with 11 bases between. The CDR3 totals 14 residues.

Concerning this clone: An end of the junction differs from the germline gene, which may be a read error. The sample carries other DNA sequences with the same CDR3. The chain has TRBV10-1 and TRBJ2-5; D gene unclear. Germline V lookup: CDR1 WNHNN, CDR2 SYGVQD (reference sequence). The CDR3 runs 13 residues. The CDR3 sequence: CASSEYGLETQYF. In nucleotides, the CDR3 is TGCGCCAGCAGTGAGTACGGGTTGGAGACGCAGTACTTC.

CDR3 in DNA: TGTGCCAGCAGCCTCTTTTTGGGACAGGGCCAAGAGACCCAGTACTTC. Protein sequence: CASSLFLGQGQETQYF. The chain joins TRBV2 to TRBJ2-5, with 9 bases that match TRBD1. The CDR3 is 16 residues long. CDR1 and CDR2 from the germline V gene are SNHLY and FYNNEI. V lost 6 bases, J lost 1 base, and 9 bases stayed unmatched.

The count of this clone is one. The V call is TRBV19, the J call TRBJ1-1, with TRBD1 matching over 11 bases. Losses at the gene ends were 3 bases for V and 6 bases for J; bases not matched to a gene: 9. Per germline, CDR1 LNHDA and CDR2 SQIVND (reference sequence). The CDR3 is 16 residues long. The CDR3: CASSIPGQGVSAEAFF. In DNA, the CDR3 is TGTGCCAGTAGTATCCCGGGACAGGGGGTGAGCGCTGAAGCTTTCTTT.

The chain joins TRBV5-1 to TRBJ1-5, with 7 bases lining up with TRBD1. CDR3 length equals 14 residues. V was clipped by 4 bases and J by 5 bases; unmatched bases: 6. Germline V gene sequence: CDR1 SGHRS, CDR2 YFSETQ. Written as DNA, the CDR3 is TGCGCCAGCAGCCCAGACAGGGCTGATCAGCCCCAGCATTTT. This sequence encodes CASSPDRADQPQHF.

The rearrangement uses TRBV7-3 and TRBJ2-7, with 7 positions matching TRBD2. V lost 1 base to trimming and J lost 5 bases; unmatched junction nucleotides: 5. Germline CDR1 and CDR2: SGHTA and FQGTGA. The CDR3 is 14 residues long. CDR3 bases: TGTGCCAGCAGCTTAAATGGACTAGTCGACGAGCAGTACTTC. This codes for CASSLNGLVDEQYF.

This chain uses TRBV7-3 with TRBJ2-3; D may be TRBD1 (6 bases). The CDR3 has 15 amino acids. Trimming left V 1 base short and J 4 bases short, with 12 bases between. Germline V lookup: CDR1 SGHTA, CDR2 FQGTGA. In DNA, the CDR3 is TGTGCCAGCAGCTTAATGGGGCAGGGGTCAGATACGCAGTATTTT. It yields the protein CASSLMGQGSDTQYF. Supplemented by reference TRBV7-3 and TRBJ2-3, the full variable domain reads GAGVSQTPSNKVTEKGKYVELRCDPISGHTALYWYRQSLGQGPEFLIYFQGTGAADDSGLPNDRFFAVRPEGSVSTLKIQRTERGDSAVYLCASSLMGQGSDTQYFGPGTRLTVL.

J is TRBJ2-4 and V is TRBV5-1, with TRBD1 identical over 7 bases. The germline V gene has CDR1 SGHRS and CDR2 YFSETQ. The junction had 6 bases not matched to a gene; V was cut back by 3 bases and J by 0 bases. This CDR3 has 16 amino acids. The CDR3 loop is CASSSDGQVAKNIQYF. CDR3 coding DNA: TGCGCCAGCAGCTCAGACGGACAGGTAGCCAAAAACATTCAGTACTTC.

This clone was detected a few times. The chain employs TRBV10-2 and TRBJ2-7, with unresolved D. The CDR3 is 14 residues long. Germline CDR1 and CDR2: WSHSY and SAAADI. Trimming removed 0 bases from V and 3 bases from J, with 9 bases in between. The CDR3 region has the DNA TGCGCCAGCAGTGAGTCGAGCCGAATCTACGAGCAGTACTTC. This codes for CASSESSRIYEQYF.

A few counts support this clone. The chain links TRBV5-1 to TRBJ1-2; D uncertain. The CDR3 has 15 residues. V dropped 0 bases and J dropped 9 bases, with 18 bases sitting between them. Germline values: CDR1 SGHRS, CDR2 YFSETQ. CDR3 in DNA: TGCGCCAGCAGCTTGGCTGGTGACTCATTCGCGAGCTACACCTTC. This gives the protein CASSLAGDSFASYTF.

This clone was counted between two and nine times. This chain links TRBV29-1 with TRBJ2-3; 8 bases fit TRBD1. Germline assignment: CDR1 SQVTM and CDR2 ANQGSEA. There are 14 residues in the CDR3. The V and J ends lost 4 bases and 3 bases, in that order; junction bases with no gene match: 6. The CDR3 DNA sequence: TGCAGCGTTGTCGGCAGGGGGCCGACAGATACGCAGTATTTT. It specifies CSVVGRGPTDTQYF.

This clone was counted only a few times. The genes are TRBV9 and TRBJ1-1; D is possibly TRBD1 (6 bases). The length of the CDR3 is 11 residues. Per germline, CDR1 SGDLS and CDR2 YYNGEE. The chain's CDR3 is CASGGATEAFF. CDR3 sequence (DNA): TGTGCGAGCGGGGGGGCCACTGAAGCTTTCTTT.

This clone was counted only a few times. As DNA, the CDR3 is TGTGCCAGCAGCTTCCTAGGTAGCGGGGGAGGTGAGCAGTACTTC. This translates into CASSFLGSGGGEQYF. The rearrangement uses TRBV5-6 and TRBJ2-7, with 9 bases lining up with TRBD2. This CDR3 is 15 amino acids long. From germline, CDR1 is SGHDT and CDR2 YYEEEE. V dropped 2 bases and J dropped 7; count of bases not matched to a gene: 10.

This clone was found a few times. The V call is TRBV15, the J call TRBJ2-3; tentatively, D is TRBD2 (7 bases). Looked up from germline, CDR1 is LNHNV and CDR2 is YYDKDF (reference sequence). The CDR3 is 16 residues long. The V end lost 1 base, the J end lost 5 bases, and 16 bases lay between the germline ends. As DNA, the CDR3 is TGTGCCACCAGCAGAGGTCGCGGGGGCCTAGGAGATACGCAGTATTTT. Translation gives CATSRGRGGLGDTQYF.

This clone showed up just a few times. J is TRBJ1-1 and V is TRBV19; D unresolved. CDR1 LNHDA and CDR2 SQIVND come from the germline V gene (reference sequence). The V end was cut by 3 bases, the J end by 4 bases, with 9 bases between. CDR3 length: 13 residues. The CDR3 loop is CASSIAVATEAFF. CDR3 DNA: TGTGCCAGTAGTATCGCAGTCGCCACTGAAGCTTTCTTT.

This clone was observed a handful of times. The chain joins TRBV27 to TRBJ2-1, with TRBD1 matching over 11 bases. The trim removed 6 bases at V and 2 bases at J, leaving 3 bases unmatched. CDR3 length: 15 residues. Germline loops: CDR1 MNHEY, CDR2 SMNVEV (reference sequence). CDR3 in DNA: TGTGCCAGCAGCCCGGACAGGGGGCCCTACAATGAGCAGTTCTTC. This encodes CASSPDRGPYNEQFF.

A remark on this clone: At one end, the junction sequence differs from germline, possibly due to a read error. This specimen includes other DNA sequences encoding the same CDR3. This chain uses TRBV27 with TRBJ1-2, with unresolved D. Per germline, CDR1 MNHEY and CDR2 SMNVEV (reference sequence). The CDR3 has 13 residues. CDR3 DNA sequence: TGTGCCAGCAGTAGCCTTCTTAACTATGGCTACACTTTC. Its protein product is CASSSLLNYGYTF.

V gene TRBV12-5 combines with J gene TRBJ2-3; D gene ambiguous. The CDR3 has 12 residues. The germline V and J ends were trimmed by 5 bases and 0 bases, with 3 bases remaining between them. Germline CDR1 reads LGHNT; CDR2 reads FRNRAP. CDR3 sequence (DNA): TGTGCTAGTGGTCCTAGCACAGATACGCAGTATTTT. Translating it yields CASGPSTDTQYF.

This clone turned up a few times. The chain is built from TRBV7-6 and TRBJ2-7; D might be TRBD2 (6 bases). The germline V gene has CDR1 SGHVS and CDR2 FNYEAQ. This CDR3 comprises 15 residues. Between the trimmed V and J ends, which lost 6 bases and 3 bases, there was a span of 18 bases. The CDR3 spells CASSSGTGEFYEQYF. The CDR3 DNA reads TGTGCCAGCAGTTCCGGGACGGGGGAATTCTACGAGCAGTACTTC.